This TCR beta chain was sequenced in a study of blood T cell repertoires in COVID-19. This CDR3 region has 17 residues. Trimming cost V 3 bases and J 9 bases; bases outside gene matches: 14. Germline lookup yields CDR1 KGHDR and CDR2 SFDVKD. Method: immunoSEQ multiplex PCR; TCRdb's copy keeps in-frame clones and lacks some. This sample has about half a million clones, with roughly 88% found just once. The sequence was obtained from a human donor in a cohort sampled during active COVID-19. The chain is built from TRBV24-1 and TRBJ2-1, with 9 bases identical to TRBD1. Specimen: peripheral blood. CDR3 coding DNA: TGTGCCACCAGTGATGCGCCCGGGACAGGGCGGTTTGGTGAGCAGTTCTTC. Translation: CATSDAPGTGRFGEQFF.